This TCR beta chain was sequenced during a study of CD8 T cells in Susac syndrome. Random hexamers were used to reverse transcribe an amount of about 0.45 to 1 ug RNA. Amplification of TCR beta CDR3 used immunoSEQ multiplex PCR across 54 Vbeta and 13 Jbeta. TCRdb recomputed calls from the immunoSEQ multiplex PCR reads with MiXCR, one row per CDR3 protein. The sample has fewer than 350,000 distinct CDR3 sequences, about 91% seen once. This CDR3 is built from 14 residues. The germline V gene has CDR1 SNHLY and CDR2 FYNNEI. V gave up 7 bases and J gave up 4 bases; unmatched junction bases: 6. The TEMRA cells underwent FACS enrichment, while the CD8+ and CD4+ T cells underwent negative isolation.

Sequenced sample: CD8+ T cells from PBMCs. The J gene is TRBJ2-1, the V gene TRBV2, with TRBD1 matching over 8 bases. This receptor was identified in a human donor with multiple sclerosis. CDR3 sequence: CASNPGQAYNEQFF. The CDR3, as DNA: TGTGCCAGCAACCCGGGACAGGCGTACAATGAGCAGTTCTTC.